There are a few counts of the clone carrying this T cell receptor beta chain. The antigen is undetermined. Germline V gene sequence: CDR1 MRHNA, CDR2 SNTAGT. This CDR3 region has 15 residues. V lost 0 bases, J lost 8 bases, and 16 bases lay in between. Time point here: patch test 3, about 24 weeks after DPC sensitization. Treatment here: therapeutic diphenylcyclopropenone sensitization with weekly scalp DPC. Each donor was an alopecia patient between 18 and 70 years of age who qualified for DPC. The data stem from a study of human T cells and chemical hapten exposure. Study as a whole: The study lasted roughly 26 weeks, and patients were dosed weekly with diphenylcyclopropenone on the scalp throughout. Overall study findings and caveats: Among expanded TCRs, significantly more large CDR3 similarity clusters formed than among controls.

Single cDNA molecules in the library carried unique molecular identifiers attached during preparation. From the RACE reads, TCRdb called clonotypes with MiXCR, one entry per CDR3 protein. The table records about 64,000 distinct CDR3 sequences, roughly 11% of them present only once. The TCR sequence derives from a woman younger than 45 with alopecia areata. Some clones in this sample may be carry-over from other donors' samples. This chain joins TRBV6-4 and TRBJ1-1, with D perhaps TRBD1 (5 bases). The source material was whole blood, sampled in connection with sensitization to the hapten diphenylcyclopropenone (DPC). Here the CDR3 reads CASSDSKEKGPEAFF. The DNA for the CDR3 is TGTGCCAGCAGTGACTCAAAAGAGAAGGGGCCAGAAGCTTTCTTT.